These 21 T cell receptor beta chains came from one sample sequenced in a study of blood T cells in healthy people across ages. Using a J-beta primer mix together with a sample-barcoded 5' primer, a second PCR was run for about 6 to 11 cycles. TCRdb processed the 5' RACE reads anew with MiXCR; each CDR3 protein has one entry. The sample has around 800,000 distinct CDR3 sequences, approximately 65% seen once. The sequenced sample consisted of blood. Every receptor here comes from a man aged 25 to 40 in good health.

The chain employs TRBV3-1 and TRBJ2-7; D might be TRBD2 (5 bases). V dropped 2 bases and J dropped 3 bases, with 14 bases sitting between them. Germline assignment: CDR1 LGHDT and CDR2 YNNKEL (reference sequence). CDR3 length: 15 amino acids. The CDR3 spells CASSQYLATGYEQYF. CDR3 DNA: TGTGCCAGCAGCCAATACCTAGCAACGGGCTACGAGCAGTACTTC.

This clonotype came up a few times. V is TRBV24-1 and J is TRBJ2-4, with D perhaps matching TRBD2 (5 bases). The CDR3 is 14 residues long. Trimming shortened V by 7 bases and J by 6 bases, and 15 bases separated the two germline ends. Germline V gene lookup returns CDR1 KGHDR and CDR2 SFDVKD. In DNA, the CDR3 is TGTGCCACCAGCCCCGGATTGGGGAGAAACATTCAGTACTTC. Its protein is CATSPGLGRNIQYF.

CDR3 residues: CASSLGQGLTETQYF. CDR3 sequence (DNA): TGTGCCAGCAGCCTGGGACAGGGTTTAACAGAGACCCAGTACTTC. J is TRBJ2-5 and V is TRBV7-9; TRBD1 aligns across 9 bases. The V gene end was trimmed by 5 bases and the J gene end by 4 bases; junction bases not matched to a gene: 8. Germline V CDR1 and CDR2: SEHNR, FQNEAQ (reference sequence). The CDR3 runs to 15 residues.

The chain combines TRBV12-3 or TRBV12-4 with TRBJ2-5; 10 nucleotides agree with TRBD1. The assigned J gene may be wrong: the sequence end matches TRBJ2-7 better. This CDR3 has 14 residues. The CDR3 is CASRETGGFYEQYF. The DNA for the CDR3 is TGTGCCAGCAGAGAGACAGGGGGCTTTTACGAGCAGTACTTC.

This chain links TRBV7-2 with TRBJ1-6, with 7 bases that match TRBD1. With V trimmed by 1 base and J by 9 bases, 6 bases remained unmatched. The CDR3 contains 15 residues. The V gene's germline CDR1 is SGHTA and CDR2 FQGNSA. This CDR3 reads CASSLGARQGSPLHF. The CDR3 region has the DNA TGTGCCAGCAGCTTAGGAGCGAGACAGGGTTCACCCCTCCACTTT.

The chain combines TRBV20-1 with TRBJ1-6; D unresolved. In germline, CDR1 is DFQATT, CDR2 SNEGSKA (reference sequence). The V gene lost 1 base and the J gene lost 10 bases, with 8 bases spanning the gap. The CDR3 is 12 amino acids. CDR3 protein: CSARVMVSPLHF. Here the CDR3 DNA reads TGCAGTGCTAGAGTTATGGTCTCACCCCTCCACTTT.

This rearrangement joins TRBV20-1 to TRBJ2-7; a possible D gene is TRBD1 (6 bases). V lost 6 bases and J 0 bases, leaving 15 bases between the germline ends. The CDR3 has 14 residues. Germline assignment: CDR1 DFQATT and CDR2 SNEGSKA (reference sequence). In nucleotides, the CDR3 is TGCAGTGCAACGGGACAAGGTGACTCCTACGAGCAGTACTTC. Translation: CSATGQGDSYEQYF.

The rearrangement links TRBV12-3 or TRBV12-4 to TRBJ1-2; 7 bases agree with TRBD1. The CDR3 totals 15 residues. After removal of 5 bases from V and 6 bases from J, the junction contained 12 bases not matched to a gene. CDR3 sequence (DNA): TGTGCCAGCAGTGGCGGGGCTGGGACAGTTAATGGCTACACCTTC. Translated: CASSGGAGTVNGYTF.

The rearrangement joins TRBV4-1 to TRBJ2-7; D not certain. The CDR3 spans 16 residues. V dropped 4 bases and J dropped 3 bases, with 19 bases sitting between them. From germline, CDR1 is MGHRA and CDR2 YSYEKL. CDR3 amino acids: CASSPGRSETFYEQYF. In nucleotides, the CDR3 is TGCGCCAGCAGCCCCGGAAGGTCAGAGACTTTCTACGAGCAGTACTTC.

The gene calls are TRBV6-6 and TRBJ1-4; D is possibly TRBD1 (6 bases). CDR1 and CDR2 from the germline V gene are MNHNY and SVGAGI (reference sequence). V was clipped by 0 bases and J by 8 bases, with 19 bases between them. This CDR3 has 17 residues. The CDR3 sequence is CASSYSISAGGREKLFF. Here the CDR3 DNA reads TGTGCCAGCAGTTACTCGATATCAGCCGGGGGCAGGGAAAAACTGTTTTTT.

V gene TRBV10-3 combines with J gene TRBJ2-7; tentative D call: TRBD1 (6 bases). V gave up 10 bases and J gave up 0 bases, with 16 bases separating them. Germline V gives CDR1 ENHRY, CDR2 SYGVKD. There are 14 residues in the CDR3. The CDR3 is CATAWTDSSYEQYF. DNA for the CDR3: TGTGCCACCGCATGGACAGATAGCTCCTACGAGCAGTACTTC.

The chain combines TRBV12-3 or TRBV12-4 with TRBJ1-1; a weak D match, TRBD1 (6 bases). The CDR3 totals 13 residues. Trimming shortened V by 1 base and J by 4 bases, and 7 bases separated the two germline ends. CDR3 DNA sequence: TGTGCCAGCAGTTTAGGGGGGCCCACTGAAGCTTTCTTT. Translated: CASSLGGPTEAFF.

CDR3: CSARSLAGAYNEQFF. For the CDR3, the DNA is TGCAGTGCTAGGTCTCTAGCGGGAGCTTACAATGAGCAGTTCTTC. V is TRBV20-1 and J is TRBJ2-1, with TRBD2 identical over 10 bases. Germline V gene data show CDR1 as DFQATT and CDR2 as SNEGSKA (reference sequence). V lost 3 bases to trimming and J lost 4 bases; unmatched junction nucleotides: 6. This CDR3 is 15 amino acids long.

The chain employs TRBV7-2 and TRBJ2-7; D remains ambiguous. The J call may be mistaken, given a closer DNA end match to TRBJ2-5. The CDR3 contains 14 residues. CDR1 is SGHTA and CDR2 is FQGNSA in the germline V gene. CDR3 nucleotides: TGTGCCAGCACTTCTGGAGACTCAGGCCGGACCCAGTACTTC. This sequence encodes CASTSGDSGRTQYF.

The chain joins TRBV6-5 to TRBJ2-4; the D gene is possibly TRBD1 (6 bases). The DNA matches TRBJ2-7 better at its end, which makes the J call doubtful. Looked up from germline, CDR1 is MNHEY and CDR2 is SVGAGI. This CDR3 region has 15 residues. The CDR3 nucleotides read TGTGCCAGCAGTTACTATCGGACAGCGTCCTACGAGCAGTACTTC. It specifies CASSYYRTASYEQYF.

This clonotype appeared a few times. This chain connects TRBV9 to TRBJ2-1; D not resolved. The CDR3 sequence is 12 residues long. Germline-derived CDR1 and CDR2 are SGDLS and YYNGEE. The germline V and J ends were trimmed by 4 bases and 2 bases, with 4 bases remaining between them. The CDR3 reads CASSTTYNEQFF. The CDR3 DNA sequence: TGTGCCAGCAGCACGACCTACAATGAGCAGTTCTTC.

The chain recombines TRBV28 with TRBJ2-7, with a weak D call TRBD2 (6 bases). Per germline, CDR1 MDHEN and CDR2 SYDVKM. CDR3 length equals 14 residues. V was trimmed by 5 bases and J by 3 bases, leaving 14 bases between them. CDR3 nucleotides: TGTGCCAGCAGTCCCGCCGGGGGATTCTACGAGCAGTACTTC. Translating gives CASSPAGGFYEQYF.

The rearrangement joins TRBV4-3 to TRBJ2-5, with TRBD1 matching 7 bases. V lost 3 bases to trimming and J lost 4 bases; unmatched junction nucleotides: 8. Germline V gives CDR1 LGHNA, CDR2 YSLEER. CDR3 length: 15 amino acids. The CDR3 DNA follows: TGCGCCAGCAGCCAGCTGACAGGGTGGTCAGAGACCCAGTACTTC. Amino acids: CASSQLTGWSETQYF.

The chain links TRBV20-1 to TRBJ1-1; D remains unclear. Trimming cost V 6 bases and J 4 bases, with 6 bases left between them. Germline-derived CDR1 and CDR2 are DFQATT and SNEGSKA (reference sequence). The CDR3 runs 10 residues. Here the CDR3 DNA reads TGCAGTGCAGACGGCACTGAAGCTTTCTTT. Encoded protein: CSADGTEAFF.

The gene calls are TRBV2 and TRBJ2-1; unclear D gene. This CDR3 region has 11 residues. Germline CDR1 and CDR2: SNHLY and FYNNEI. V lost 2 bases to trimming and J lost 8 bases, with 4 bases between them. The CDR3 spells CASSELYEQFF. CDR3 coding DNA: TGTGCCAGCAGTGAACTATATGAGCAGTTCTTC.

This clonotype was counted a few times. V usage is TRBV29-1 and J usage is TRBJ2-1; no clear D gene. The CDR3 runs 12 residues. Looked up from germline, CDR1 is SQVTM and CDR2 is ANQGSEA. Trimming took off 3 bases at V and 4 bases at J, with 7 bases between the two ends. CDR3 DNA: TGCAGCGTTGACGACTCGTACAATGAGCAGTTCTTC. The encoded protein is CSVDDSYNEQFF.